The 8 T cell receptor beta chains listed next were all sequenced from one sample in a study of cytomegalovirus exposure and HLA in healthy donors (TCRdb year 2017). The method was the immunoSEQ multiplex PCR assay. A mixture of 60 forward primers for TCR Vbeta segments and 13 reverse primers for TCR Jbeta segments was used in the multiplex PCR. As stored in TCRdb, this immuneACCESS dataset retains in-frame rearrangements with V and J assigned. A fraction of the clones does not appear; measured against another copy, unresolved V genes explain less than half of the discrepancy, and the remainder lacks a known reason. A total of over 110,000 clones appear in this sample, about 80% of them only once. The ten largest make up 1% to 1.5% of the sample. Sequenced: PBMCs. These TCRs come from a male donor in good health and CMV-seropositive.

This clone was detected only a few times. The rearrangement links TRBV30 to TRBJ1-1, with a weak D call TRBD1 (5 bases). This CDR3 spans 19 amino acids. Looked up from germline, CDR1 is GTSNPN and CDR2 is SVGIG (reference sequence). V lost 2 bases and J lost 3, with 28 bases in between. The CDR3 region is CAWSRGVTDQGGYYTEAFF. CDR3 bases: TGTGCCTGGAGTCGGGGGGTGACGGACCAGGGTGGGTATTACACTGAAGCTTTCTTT.

The rearrangement uses TRBV5-1 and TRBJ2-3, with 8 bases that match TRBD1. The V segment lost 5 bases and the J segment 2 bases; nucleotides outside the gene matches: 4. The CDR3 extends over 14 amino acids. Germline CDR1 is SGHRS and CDR2 is YFSETQ. CDR3 coding DNA: TGCGCCAGCAGACAGGGGGAGGACACAGATACGCAGTATTTT. The encoded protein is CASRQGEDTDTQYF.

The genes are TRBV5-4 and TRBJ1-2; possible D gene TRBD1, 6 bases. Trimming took 3 bases from V and 4 from J, leaving 13 bases between them. This CDR3 is built from 14 residues. The germline V gene encodes CDR1 SGHNT and CDR2 YYREEE (reference sequence). CDR3 sequence reads: CASSSRTVSYGYTF. DNA for the CDR3: TGTGCCAGCAGCTCCCGGACAGTTAGCTATGGCTACACCTTC.

The V call is TRBV29-1, the J call TRBJ1-4; D is ambiguous. The germline gives CDR1 SQVTM, CDR2 ANQGSEA. V was clipped by 4 bases and J by 3 bases, with 3 bases between them. The CDR3 extends over 11 amino acids. CDR3 protein: CSVGANEKLFF. The CDR3 DNA sequence: TGCAGCGTTGGAGCTAATGAAAAACTGTTTTTT.

The genes are TRBV6-6 and TRBJ1-1, with TRBD1 matching 7 bases. Unmatched junction bases numbered 9, after V lost 0 bases and J lost 8 bases. There are 15 residues in the CDR3. Germline assignment: CDR1 MNHNY and CDR2 SVGAGI (reference sequence). CDR3 loop: CASSYSSRQGREAFF. DNA of the CDR3: TGTGCCAGCAGTTACTCCTCTAGACAGGGTAGGGAAGCTTTCTTT.

The CDR3 loop reads CASSLTTGGGSETQYF. DNA for the CDR3: TGTGCCAGCAGCTTAACTACAGGGGGCGGGTCCGAGACCCAGTACTTC. The genes are TRBV7-6 and TRBJ2-5; 9 positions agree with TRBD1. V lost 2 bases and J lost 5; bases outside the gene matches: 9. CDR1 is SGHVS and CDR2 is FNYEAQ in the germline V gene. The length of the CDR3 is 16 residues. The entire variable domain, with the rest obtained from reference TRBV7-6 and TRBJ2-5, is as follows: GAGVSQSPRYKVTKRGQDVALRCDPISGHVSLYWYRQALGQGPEFLTYFNYEAQQDKSGLPNDRFSAERPEGSISTLTIQRTEQRDSAMYRCASSLTTGGGSETQYFGPGTRLLVL.

The rearrangement uses TRBV5-1 and TRBJ2-2, with D possibly matching TRBD1 (7 bases). The CDR3 loop spans 16 amino acids. CDR1 is SGHRS and CDR2 is YFSETQ in the germline V gene. V shed 7 bases and J shed 3 bases, with 19 bases lying between them. The CDR3 DNA sequence: TGCGCCAGCCAGATGGGCGGGACAGCATACACCGGGGAGCTGTTTTTT. Protein: CASQMGGTAYTGELFF.

The rearrangement links TRBV7-9 to TRBJ2-7, with D hard to call. Germline V gives CDR1 SEHNR, CDR2 FQNEAQ (reference sequence). V was trimmed by 4 bases and J by 2 bases, leaving 9 bases between them. This CDR3 spans 13 amino acids. The DNA for the CDR3 is TGTGCCAGCAGCTCTGTAGAGACCTACGAGCAGTACTTC. Amino acids: CASSSVETYEQYF.